This T cell receptor beta chain is drawn from a study of blood T cell repertoires in COVID-19. This CDR3 comprises 16 residues. Germline values: CDR1 LGHDT, CDR2 YNNKEL (reference sequence). V dropped 2 bases and J dropped 4; count of bases not matched to a gene: 4. This table comes from immunoSEQ multiplex PCR, and its TCRdb copy is limited to in-frame clones, with some not included. The table has approximately 130,000 clones, 87% seen once. Sequencing used peripheral blood. The receptor was derived from a man aged 50-60 years with active COVID-19. The V call is TRBV3-1 (or the pseudogene TRBV3-2), the J call TRBJ1-3; 11 nucleotides align to TRBD1. The CDR3 nucleotides are TGTGCCAGCAGCCAACCGGACAGGGGGCAAGGAAACACCATATATTTT. Amino acids: CASSQPDRGQGNTIYF.